This TCR beta chain was documented in a study of cytomegalovirus exposure and HLA in healthy donors. Study in general: Unique TCR beta sequences numbering approximately 120 million came from some 200 million T cells in an earlier analysis. Points from the study as a whole: In a later analysis, specific HLA alleles were associated with approximately 16,000 TCR beta sequences at a 0.05 false discovery rate. Exclusion as indistinguishable affected some V segments, including TRBV6-2 and TRBV6-3. A later analysis linked a missense variant in DCLRE1C to the trimming of TCR beta V and J genes.

The CDR3 is 14 residues long. Germline assignment: CDR1 SNHLY and CDR2 FYNNEI. Trimming removed 6 bases at V and 0 bases at J, with 12 bases between. A multiplex PCR was run with 60 Vbeta primers and 13 Jbeta primers. This table comes from immunoSEQ multiplex PCR, and its TCRdb copy is limited to in-frame clones, with some not included. The sample holds over 100,000 clones, approximately 69% seen once. Comments on this clone: The target antigen is unknown.

The specimen sequenced was PBMCs. The clonotype originates from a man in his forties in good health and CMV-seropositive. The rearrangement links TRBV2 to TRBJ2-7, with D maybe TRBD1 (6 bases). CDR3 DNA sequence: TGTGCCAGCAGGTTGTGGGACACCTCCTACGAGCAGTACTTC. Its protein is CASRLWDTSYEQYF.